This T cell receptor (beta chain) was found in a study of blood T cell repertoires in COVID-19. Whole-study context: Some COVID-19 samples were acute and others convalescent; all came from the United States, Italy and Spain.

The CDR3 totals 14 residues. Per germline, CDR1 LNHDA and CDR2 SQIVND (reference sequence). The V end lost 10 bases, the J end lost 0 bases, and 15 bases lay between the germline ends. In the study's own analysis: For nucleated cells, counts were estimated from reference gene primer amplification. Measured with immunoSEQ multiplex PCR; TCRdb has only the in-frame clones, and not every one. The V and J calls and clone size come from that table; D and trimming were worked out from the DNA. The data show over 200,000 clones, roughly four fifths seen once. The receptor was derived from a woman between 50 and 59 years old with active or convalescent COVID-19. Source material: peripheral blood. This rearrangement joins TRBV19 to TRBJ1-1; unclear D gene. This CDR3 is CATKRREMNTEAFF. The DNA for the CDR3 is TGTGCCACCAAACGAAGGGAGATGAACACTGAAGCTTTCTTT.